The sequence of this T cell receptor beta chain was determined in a study of cytomegalovirus exposure and HLA in healthy donors. Study findings and constraints: Later on, an analysis showed TCR association rates differing by HLA locus, with DRB1 the most and HLA-C the fewest. Later analysis demonstrated an association between a missense DCLRE1C variant and TCR beta V- and J-gene trimming. Among the most significant clusters, several appeared linked to common viral pathogens in a later analysis. It was reported in a later analysis that an Asian-associated ancestry cluster showed fewer N-insertions than the roughly 620-donor mean.

Trimming removed 5 bases from V and 0 bases from J; junction bases left unmatched: 8. Germline CDR1 SGHAT, CDR2 FQDESV (reference sequence). The CDR3 has 16 amino acids. In regard to this clone: Its target is not known.

60 Vbeta and 13 Jbeta primers were used in PCR. The table came from immunoSEQ multiplex PCR; TCRdb's copy has only in-frame clones and leaves some out. The repertoire has fewer than 200,000 clones, 65% to 80% of them found once; the top ten carry 4.3%. The chain carries TRBV11-1 and TRBJ2-3; 7 nucleotides match TRBD2. The source is a man between 40 and 49 years old in good health and CMV-seronegative. The sample was PBMCs. Here the CDR3 reads CASSPRTRRSTDTQYF. The CDR3, as DNA: TGTGCCAGCAGCCCCCGGACTAGGCGCAGCACAGATACGCAGTATTTT.